A selection of T cell receptor beta chains follows, all from one sample in a study of cytomegalovirus exposure and HLA in healthy donors. Some clones are missing from TCRdb's copy, which holds only in-frame ones; the method was immunoSEQ multiplex PCR. The profile shows around 140,000 clones, 65% to 90% of them singletons. The sequenced material came from PBMCs. The source of these receptors is a woman in her 30s in good health and CMV-seronegative. Both conserved end residues are part of each CDR3. The D gene is left open where the match is weak. Size values are once, few and many counts, or a class for expanded clones, and some rows have none.

TRBV7-9	-	TRBJ1-4	-	TGTTCCAGCAGCTCATTGCCGGGGGGGGGACTGTTTTTT	CSSSSLPGGGLFF
TRBV6-5	few	TRBJ2-7	TRBD2	TGTGCCAGCAGGTCAGCGGGAGAGGTCTACGAGCAGTACTTC	CASRSAGEVYEQYF
TRBV5-1	few	TRBJ2-5	TRBD2	TGCGCCAGCAGCGGACTAGCGGGGGGCGGGGAGACCCAGTACTTC	CASSGLAGGGETQYF
TRBV28	-	TRBJ1-3	-	TGTGCCAGCAGTTTATTGGGGAGCTCTGGAAACACCATATATTTT	CASSLLGSSGNTIYF
TRBV5-1	-	TRBJ2-1	-	TGCGCCAGCAGCTTGGGGGGGCTGGGGAATGAGCAGTTCTTC	CASSLGGLGNEQFF
TRBV4-3	-	TRBJ2-1	TRBD2	TGCGCCAGCAGCCAAGTTCGGGGAGGGTTGGGTGAGCAGTTCTTC	CASSQVRGGLGEQFF
TRBV10-3	many	TRBJ1-1	TRBD1	TGTGCCACCACTCCAGGGGGGAGGACTGAAGCTTTCTTT	CATTPGGRTEAFF
TRBV19	-	TRBJ1-5	TRBD1	TGTGCCAGTGGGACAGGGGGTTTCAATCAACCCCAGCATTTT	CASGTGGFNQPQHF
TRBV5-1	few	TRBJ1-2	-	TGCGCCAGCAGCTTAGGAGGTAGCTCCCTCTATGGCTACACCTTC	CASSLGGSSLYGYTF
TRBV21-1	-	TRBJ2-7	-	TGTGCCAGCAGCAAGCCTACAGGGGCCTACGAGCAGTACTTC	CASSKPTGAYEQYF
TRBV9	-	TRBJ2-4	TRBD1	TGTGCCAGCGCCGGGACAGGGGTCCCCGGGGACAACAAAAACATTCAGTACTTC	CASAGTGVPGDNKNIQYF
TRBV5-1	-	TRBJ2-1	-	TGCGCCAGCAGCCTCAACAGCGGGCCAAACAATGAGCAGTTCTTC	CASSLNSGPNNEQFF
TRBV7-2	-	TRBJ2-5	TRBD2	TGTGCCAGCAGCTTAACCCCTGCGGGAGGGACGGAGACCCAGTACTTC	CASSLTPAGGTETQYF
TRBV5-1	-	TRBJ2-5	-	TGCGCCAGCAGCTTGGGACAGACGGCGACGGAGACCCAGTACTTC	CASSLGQTATETQYF
TRBV7-8	once	TRBJ2-7	TRBD2	TGTGCCAGCAGCGAAGCGCGGGTGGGAGGGCTATACGAGCAGTACTTC	CASSEARVGGLYEQYF
TRBV5-8	once	TRBJ1-5	TRBD1	TGTGCCAGCAGCTCTTTGCGCTTGGGCTACAGGGGGGTCAATCAGCCCCAGCATTTT	CASSSLRLGYRGVNQPQHF
TRBV9	few	TRBJ2-5	-	TGTGCCAGCAGCGTAGACAGTCAAGAGACCCAGTACTTC	CASSVDSQETQYF
TRBV5-1	-	TRBJ2-7	TRBD1	TGCGCCAGCAGCGGACAGGGTCGCCCCTACGAGCAGTACTTC	CASSGQGRPYEQYF
TRBV18	-	TRBJ2-1	TRBD1	TGTGCCAGCTCACCAGGGACAGGGGTCAATGAGCAGTTCTTC	CASSPGTGVNEQFF
TRBV6-1	few	TRBJ1-5	-	TGTGCCAGCAGTGAAGCGAGGGTTCAGCCCCAGCATTTT	CASSEARVQPQHF
TRBV6-5	few	TRBJ1-1	-	TGTGCCAGCAAAAATCAAGGGGGGAACACTGAAGCTTTCTTT	CASKNQGGNTEAFF
TRBV30	few	TRBJ1-1	TRBD1	TGTGCCTGGAGTACCTCGCCGGGACAGGGGGCGGGAGGTGAAGCTTTCTTT	CAWSTSPGQGAGGEAFF
TRBV19	-	TRBJ2-1	TRBD2	TGTGCCAGTACCAATCGGGGACTAGACGGACGCCTGCGTAACTACAATGAGCAGTTCTTC	CASTNRGLDGRLRNYNEQFF
TRBV5-4	-	TRBJ2-3	-	TGTGCCAGCAGCAGGAGGGTTCTCAATGGAGATACGCAGTATTTT	CASSRRVLNGDTQYF
TRBV5-1	few	TRBJ1-2	TRBD1	TGCGCCAGCAGCTTCGGGACAGCAGCTAACTATGGCTACACCTTC	CASSFGTAANYGYTF
TRBV18	once	TRBJ2-4	TRBD2	TGTGCCAGCTCACCAACCGGGACTAGTCAAAACATTCAGTACTTC	CASSPTGTSQNIQYF
TRBV7-2	-	TRBJ2-5	TRBD2	TGTGCCAGCAGCCTCGGGAGGGTAGAGGCCCAGTACTTC	CASSLGRVEAQYF